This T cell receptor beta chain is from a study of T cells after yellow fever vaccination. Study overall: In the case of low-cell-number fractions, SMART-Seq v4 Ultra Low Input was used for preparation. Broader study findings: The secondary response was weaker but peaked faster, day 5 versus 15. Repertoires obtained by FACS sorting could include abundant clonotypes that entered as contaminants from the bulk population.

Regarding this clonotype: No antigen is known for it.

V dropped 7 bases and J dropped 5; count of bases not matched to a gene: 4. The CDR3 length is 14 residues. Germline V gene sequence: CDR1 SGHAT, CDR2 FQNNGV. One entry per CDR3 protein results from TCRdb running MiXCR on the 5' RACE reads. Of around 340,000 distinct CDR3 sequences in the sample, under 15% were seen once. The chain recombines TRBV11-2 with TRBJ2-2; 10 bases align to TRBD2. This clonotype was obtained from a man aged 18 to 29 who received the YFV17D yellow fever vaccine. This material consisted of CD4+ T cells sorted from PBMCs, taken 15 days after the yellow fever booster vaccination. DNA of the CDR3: TGTGCCAGCAAGGGACTAGCGAGAACCGGGGAGCTGTTTTTT. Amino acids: CASKGLARTGELFF.